These T cell receptor beta chains were read from a single sample in a study of blood T cell repertoires in COVID-19. The protocol was immunoSEQ multiplex PCR, while the TCRdb copy is restricted to in-frame clones and leaves out a portion. The table records about 99,000 clones, about 90% of them present only once. The material sequenced was peripheral blood. These receptors were taken from a human donor in a cohort sampled during active COVID-19. Each CDR3 is given with its conserved first and last residue. A D gene is named only where the DNA matches it firmly. Expanded clones get a size class; other rows say once, few or many, or leave the size out.

v_call	clone_size	d_call	j_call	cdr3_aa	cdr3_nt
TRBV5-6	NA	NA	TRBJ1-5	CASSLAGGSNQPQHF	TGTGCCAGCAGCTTGGCCGGGGGTAGCAATCAGCCCCAGCATTTT
TRBV7-9	NA	TRBD2	TRBJ2-5	CASSLSGLAREETQYF	TGTGCCAGCAGCTTAAGTGGACTAGCTCGAGAGGAGACCCAGTACTTC
TRBV13	NA	TRBD2	TRBJ2-5	CASSSGLAVRETQYF	TGTGCCAGCAGCTCCGGACTAGCTGTTAGGGAGACCCAGTACTTC
TRBV2	NA	NA	TRBJ1-5	CASRSPSVGTANQPQHF	TGTGCCAGCAGGAGCCCCTCGGTAGGTACAGCCAATCAGCCCCAGCATTTT
TRBV5-3	NA	TRBD1	TRBJ2-2	CARSSPRDRGRNGELFF	TGTGCCAGAAGCTCACCTCGGGACAGGGGGCGCAACGGGGAGCTGTTTTTT
TRBV24-1	NA	TRBD1	TRBJ1-2	CATSDEGAGGYTF	TGTGCCACCAGTGATGAGGGGGCTGGAGGCTACACCTTC
TRBV5-4	NA	NA	TRBJ2-7	CASSFGASYEQYF	TGTGCCAGCAGCTTTGGGGCTTCCTACGAGCAGTACTTC
TRBV7-2	NA	TRBD2	TRBJ2-1	CASSLVPSGYYNEQFF	TGTGCCAGCAGCTTAGTCCCTAGCGGGTACTACAATGAGCAGTTCTTC
TRBV29-1	NA	NA	TRBJ1-4	CSVQNRVGEKLFF	TGCAGCGTCCAAAACAGGGTTGGAGAAAAACTGTTTTTT
TRBV5-1	NA	TRBD1	TRBJ2-2	CASSGAGTADTGELFF	TGCGCCAGCAGCGGAGCCGGGACAGCGGACACCGGGGAGCTGTTTTTT
TRBV7-9	NA	TRBD2	TRBJ2-3	CASSRGLAASTDTQYF	TGTGCCAGCAGCAGAGGACTAGCGGCTAGCACAGATACGCAGTATTTT
TRBV5-1	NA	TRBD1	TRBJ2-5	CASSFTGTGDQETQYF	TGCGCCAGCAGCTTCACCGGGACAGGAGACCAAGAGACCCAGTACTTC
TRBV15	once	TRBD1	TRBJ2-7	CATSRDLAGGYEQYF	TGTGCCACCAGCAGAGATTTAGCAGGGGGCTACGAGCAGTACTTC
TRBV24-1	NA	TRBD2	TRBJ2-1	CATSDSGTSGKQFF	TGTGCCACCAGTGATTCCGGGACTAGCGGAAAGCAGTTCTTC
TRBV5-4	NA	TRBD2	TRBJ2-7	CASSSGLAYEQYF	TGTGCCAGCAGCTCGGGACTAGCCTACGAGCAGTACTTC
TRBV4-1	NA	NA	TRBJ2-7	CASSQEGTGPAYEQYF	TGCGCCAGCAGCCAAGAAGGCACAGGGCCTGCCTACGAGCAGTACTTC
TRBV5-1	once	TRBD1	TRBJ1-5	CASSLEPVGDRVNQPQHF	TGCGCCAGCAGCTTGGAGCCGGTTGGTGACAGGGTAAATCAGCCCCAGCATTTT
TRBV6-2/TRBV6-3	NA	TRBD2	TRBJ2-7	CASSYSSLAEPLSSYEQYF	TGTGCCAGCAGTTATTCTTCTCTAGCGGAGCCCCTAAGCTCCTACGAGCAGTACTTC
TRBV7-2	NA	TRBD2	TRBJ2-2	CASSLAGTKPVGELFF	TGTGCCAGCAGCTTAGCGGGGACTAAACCGGTCGGGGAGCTGTTTTTT
TRBV3-1/TRBV3-2	NA	NA	TRBJ2-1	CASSLGQYNEQFF	TGTGCCAGCAGCCTGGGCCAGTACAATGAGCAGTTCTTC
TRBV10-3	NA	NA	TRBJ2-2	CAISESTAVLEAGELFF	TGTGCCATCAGTGAGTCAACGGCCGTACTAGAAGCCGGGGAGCTGTTTTTT